The 12 T cell receptor beta chains below come from one sample, sequenced in a study of cytomegalovirus exposure and HLA in healthy donors. In the PCR, 60 Vbeta and 13 Jbeta primers were used. The repertoire was sequenced with immunoSEQ multiplex PCR; TCRdb's copy has only in-frame clones and lacks some. The profile shows about 190,000 clones, roughly 84% of them singletons. Sequencing was performed on PBMCs. These TCRs come from a boy aged 5-17 years in good health and CMV-seronegative.

The CDR3 is CASLGTGGGEQFF. DNA of the CDR3: TGTGCCAGCCTCGGGACAGGGGGCGGTGAGCAGTTCTTC. The chain is built from TRBV5-4 and TRBJ2-1; 12 bases are shared with TRBD1. CDR1 is SGHNT and CDR2 is YYREEE in the germline V gene (reference sequence). Unmatched junction bases numbered 5, after V lost 7 bases and J lost 9 bases. This CDR3 spans 13 amino acids.

This clone came up a few times. This chain connects TRBV2 to TRBJ2-3; D unclear. This CDR3 comprises 16 residues. Germline assignment: CDR1 SNHLY and CDR2 FYNNEI. Trimming stripped 0 bases from V and 3 bases from J, with 13 bases between. In DNA form, the CDR3 reads TGTGCCAGCAGTGAAGCGGCTAGAATTCAGACAGATACGCAGTATTTT. It yields the protein CASSEAARIQTDTQYF.

The CDR3 loop is CSVTPAGGSTDTQYF. CDR3 sequence (DNA): TGCAGCGTAACCCCAGCGGGAGGAAGCACAGATACGCAGTATTTT. The rearrangement links TRBV29-1 to TRBJ2-3, with TRBD2 matching over 9 bases. Losses at the gene ends were 6 bases for V and 0 bases for J; bases not matched to a gene: 7. The CDR3 has 15 residues. Germline values: CDR1 SQVTM, CDR2 ANQGSEA.

This clone was seen only once. The chain is built from TRBV7-2 and TRBJ2-2; 8 bases fit TRBD2. The V gene end was trimmed by 2 bases and the J gene end by 0 bases; junction bases not matched to a gene: 2. CDR1 is SGHTA and CDR2 is FQGNSA in the germline V gene. The CDR3 length is 16 residues. The CDR3 reads CASSLRGLANTGELFF. The CDR3 region has the DNA TGTGCCAGCAGCTTAAGGGGACTAGCGAACACCGGGGAGCTGTTTTTT.

V usage is TRBV28 and J usage is TRBJ1-5, with D perhaps TRBD1 (5 bases). CDR1 MDHEN and CDR2 SYDVKM come from the germline V gene. Trimming stripped 2 bases from V and 7 bases from J, with 9 bases between. The CDR3 loop spans 13 amino acids. The CDR3 coding sequence is TGTGCCAGCAGTTTACAGGGTGGGCAGCCCCAGCATTTT. This translates into CASSLQGGQPQHF.

The CDR3 DNA reads TGTGCCAGTAGTAGGGGCCGAGGGGGCATGGCTAACTATGGCTACACCTTC. Translating it yields CASSRGRGGMANYGYTF. The chain carries TRBV19 and TRBJ1-2; 7 bases are shared with TRBD1. This CDR3 has 17 residues. Germline V gene data show CDR1 as LNHDA and CDR2 as SQIVND (reference sequence). The junction had 11 bases not matched to a gene; V was cut back by 4 bases and J by 0 bases.

V usage is TRBV28 and J usage is TRBJ1-3; unclear D gene. Per the germline V gene, CDR1 is MDHEN and CDR2 is SYDVKM. Trimming stripped 8 bases from V and 0 bases from J, with 14 bases between. This CDR3 region has 15 residues. CDR3 in DNA: TGTGCCAGCCTACGTGGGAGAGCCTCTGGAAACACCATATATTTT. Encoded protein: CASLRGRASGNTIYF.

The CDR3 region is CASSISQIDTGELFF. DNA of the CDR3: TGTGCCAGTAGTATCTCACAGATAGACACCGGGGAGCTGTTTTTT. The rearrangement uses TRBV19 and TRBJ2-2; no definite D call. V gave up 3 bases and J gave up 3 bases, with 11 bases separating them. Germline CDR1 and CDR2: LNHDA and SQIVND (reference sequence). The CDR3 contains 15 residues.

The chain joins TRBV9 to TRBJ1-2; D might be TRBD1 (6 bases). This CDR3 spans 14 amino acids. V lost 4 bases, J lost 2 bases, and 12 bases lay in between. Germline values: CDR1 SGDLS, CDR2 YYNGEE. The CDR3 loop reads CASSPSGENYGYTF. The CDR3 DNA sequence: TGTGCCAGCAGCCCCTCAGGGGAGAACTATGGCTACACCTTC.

About this clone: An end of the junction differs from the germline gene, which may be a read error. This sample also contains other DNA sequences that code for the same CDR3. V is TRBV25-1 and J is TRBJ2-5, with 11 bases matching TRBD2. This CDR3 has 14 amino acids. CDR1 is MGHDK, CDR2 SYGVNS, per germline. The CDR3 sequence is CASSGTSGQETQYF. As DNA, the CDR3 is TGCGCCAGCAGTGGGACTAGCGGCCAAGAGACCCAGTACTTC. The full variable domain, its missing parts supplied by reference TRBV25-1 and TRBJ2-5, is EADIYQTPRYLVIGTGKKITLECSQTMGHDKMYWYQQDPGMELHLIHYSYGVNSTEKGDLSSESTVSRIRTEHFPLTLESARPSHTSQYLCASSGTSGQETQYFGPGTRLLVL.

A few counts support this clone. The chain combines TRBV6-1 with TRBJ1-1, with D perhaps TRBD1 (5 bases). With 2 bases removed from V and 6 bases from J, the gap between germline ends came to 10 bases. The CDR3 sequence is 13 residues long. CDR1 MNHNS and CDR2 SASEGT come from the germline V gene. The CDR3, as DNA: TGTGCCAGCAGTGAAAACCGCAGGGCTGAAGCTTTCTTT. Translated: CASSENRRAEAFF.

V usage is TRBV29-1 and J usage is TRBJ1-5; 8 bases are a match to TRBD1. The CDR3 spans 13 residues. Germline assignment: CDR1 SQVTM and CDR2 ANQGSEA. V trimming: 5 bases; J trimming: 2 bases; junction bases outside the gene matches: 2. The CDR3 here is CSVTTGGNQPQHF. CDR3 nucleotides: TGCAGCGTTACGACAGGGGGCAATCAGCCCCAGCATTTT.